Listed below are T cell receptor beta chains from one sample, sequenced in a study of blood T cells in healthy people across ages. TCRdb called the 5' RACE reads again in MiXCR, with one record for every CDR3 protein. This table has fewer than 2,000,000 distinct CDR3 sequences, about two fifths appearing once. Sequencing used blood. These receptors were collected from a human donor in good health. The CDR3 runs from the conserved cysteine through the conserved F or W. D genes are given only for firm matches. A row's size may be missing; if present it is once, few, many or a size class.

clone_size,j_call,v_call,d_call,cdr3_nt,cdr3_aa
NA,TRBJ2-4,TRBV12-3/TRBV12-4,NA,TGTGCCAGCAGTTTTGTCAAGGACCAGAAAAACATTCAGTACTTC,CASSFVKDQKNIQYF
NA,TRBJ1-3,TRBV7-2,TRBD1,TGTGCCACCCACAGGGCAGGGGGGAATCTCGCTGGAAACACCATATATTTT,CATHRAGGNLAGNTIYF
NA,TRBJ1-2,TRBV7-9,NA,TGTGCCAGCAGCAAAGAAACAGGGCCCTATGAAGGCTACACCTTC,CASSKETGPYEGYTF
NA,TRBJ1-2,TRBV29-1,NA,TGCAGCGTTGAAGAACTGGTGGCAGGAAATGGCTACACCTTC,CSVEELVAGNGYTF
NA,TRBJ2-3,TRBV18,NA,TGTGCCAGCTCACCGATAGGGTCCTACACAGATACGCAGTATTTT,CASSPIGSYTDTQYF
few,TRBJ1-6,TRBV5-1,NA,TGCGCCAGCAGCACCGGACGGCTCTATAATTCACCCCTCCACTTT,CASSTGRLYNSPLHF
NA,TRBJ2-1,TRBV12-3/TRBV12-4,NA,TGTGCCAGCAATGAGGGGAGATCGGACAATGAGCAGTTCTTC,CASNEGRSDNEQFF
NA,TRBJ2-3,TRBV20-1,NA,TGCAGTGTGGACGTTACTAGCACAGATACGCAGTATTTT,CSVDVTSTDTQYF
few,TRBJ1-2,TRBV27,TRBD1,TGTGCCAGCAGGTCGGGACAGGGGATAAACTATGGCTACACCTTC,CASRSGQGINYGYTF
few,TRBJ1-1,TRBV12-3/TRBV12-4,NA,TGTGCCAGCAGAAGGGACACCATGAACACTGAAGCTTTCTTT,CASRRDTMNTEAFF
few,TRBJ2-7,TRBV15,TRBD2,TGTGCCACCAGCAGAAGAACTAGCGGGACCTACGAGCAGTACTTC,CATSRRTSGTYEQYF
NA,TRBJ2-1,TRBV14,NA,TGTGCCAGCAGCCAAGGAGCGGGTCAGTTCTTC,CASSQGAGQFF
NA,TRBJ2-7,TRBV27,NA,TGTGCCAGCAGCCGGGGACACAACTCCTACGAGCAGTACTTC,CASSRGHNSYEQYF
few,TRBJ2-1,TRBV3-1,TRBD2,TGTGCCAGCAGCCAAGGGCTAGCGGGGTTCGATGAGCAGTTCTTC,CASSQGLAGFDEQFF
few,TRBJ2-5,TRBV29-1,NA,TGCAGCGTTAACCGGGACTACCAAGAGACCCAGTACTTC,CSVNRDYQETQYF
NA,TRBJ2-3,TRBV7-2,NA,TGTGCCAGCAGCTTAGCAGGAGTCAGCGGCTACACAGATACGCAGTATTTT,CASSLAGVSGYTDTQYF
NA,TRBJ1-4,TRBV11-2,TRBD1,TGTGCCAGCAGCTTGGGACAGGGCGTTGAAAAACTGTTTTTT,CASSLGQGVEKLFF
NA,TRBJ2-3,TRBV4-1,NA,TGCGCCAGCAGCCAACTAATCGACAGAGACACAGATACGCAGTATTTT,CASSQLIDRDTDTQYF
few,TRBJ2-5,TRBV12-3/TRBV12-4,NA,TGTGCCAGCAGCCCAAAGGACTGGTACCAAGAGACCCAGTACTTC,CASSPKDWYQETQYF
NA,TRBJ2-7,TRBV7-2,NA,TGTGCCAGCAGCTTAGATGAGCGGCTGGCCTACGAGCAGTACTTC,CASSLDERLAYEQYF
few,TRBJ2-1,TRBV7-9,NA,TGTGCCAGCAGCTTAGGTGTAGAATCCTACAATGAGCTGTTCTTC,CASSLGVESYNELFF
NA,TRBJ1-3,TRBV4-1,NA,TGCGCCAGCAGCCAAAGTCCGCAAAGCTCTGGAAACACCATATATTTT,CASSQSPQSSGNTIYF
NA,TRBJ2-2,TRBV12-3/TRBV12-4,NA,TGTGCCAGCAGCCTTTACGGGGTCGGGGACACCGGGGAGCTGTTTTTT,CASSLYGVGDTGELFF
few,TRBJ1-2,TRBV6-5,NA,TGTGCCAGCAGGCAGTTTGGAGCCTATGGCTACACCTTC,CASRQFGAYGYTF
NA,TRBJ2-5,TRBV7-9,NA,TGTGCCAGCAGCTCGGCGGATAGCGAGACCCAGTACTTC,CASSSADSETQYF
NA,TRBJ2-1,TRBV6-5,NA,TGTGCCAGCAGCCTCGGCACCGCCCCAACTCAAGAGACCCAGTTCTTC,CASSLGTAPTQETQFF
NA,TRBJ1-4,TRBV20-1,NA,TGCAGTGCTAGAGACCGGACATGGGGGAATGAAAAACTGTTTTTT,CSARDRTWGNEKLFF
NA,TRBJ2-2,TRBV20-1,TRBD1,TGCAGTGCTAGTAATCTAGGGGGCATGGGTCCCGGGGAGCTGTTTTTT,CSASNLGGMGPGELFF
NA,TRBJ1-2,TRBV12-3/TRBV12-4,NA,TGTGCCAGCAGTTTAGGGGAGGGAGATGGCTACACCTTC,CASSLGEGDGYTF
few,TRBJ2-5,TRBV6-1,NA,TGTGCCAGTAATCGGGCTAGCGCCCTCTACGAGACCCAGTACTTC,CASNRASALYETQYF
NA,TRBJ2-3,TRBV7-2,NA,TGTGCCAGCAGCTTATGGTCCCAAGGCACAGATACGCAGTATTTT,CASSLWSQGTDTQYF
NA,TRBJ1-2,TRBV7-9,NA,TGTGCCAGCAGCCCGGGCCAGCCTCCTCCTGGGGGCTACACCTTC,CASSPGQPPPGGYTF
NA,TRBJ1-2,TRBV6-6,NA,TGTGCCAGCAGTTACTCTGGGGGGTATGGCGATGGCTACACCTTC,CASSYSGGYGDGYTF
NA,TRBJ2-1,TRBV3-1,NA,TGTGCCAGCAGCCACCCCGCAATCGGATCCAACTCAAATTCCCGCAATGAGCAGTTCTTC,CASSHPAIGSNSNSRNEQFF
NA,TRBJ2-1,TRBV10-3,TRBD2,TGTGCCATCAGCATTCTAGCGGGGGAGCTTAACAATGAGCAGTTCTTC,CAISILAGELNNEQFF
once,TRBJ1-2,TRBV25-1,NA,TGTGCCAGCAGTGAGGGGTTAGGGAACTATGGCTACACCTTC,CASSEGLGNYGYTF
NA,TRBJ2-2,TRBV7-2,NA,TGTGCCAGCAGCTCCAGGTTAGGCGGGGAGCTGTTTTTT,CASSSRLGGELFF
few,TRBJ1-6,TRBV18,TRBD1,TGTGCCAGCTCACGGGGGGACAGAAATATTCCCCTCCACTTT,CASSRGDRNIPLHF
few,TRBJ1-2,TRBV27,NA,TGTGCCAGCAGTTTGGGTGGGGGGTTCGGCTATGGCTACACCTTC,CASSLGGGFGYGYTF
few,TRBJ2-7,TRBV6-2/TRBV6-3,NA,TGTGCCAGCAGTTTCATTACAGGGTCCGAGCAGTACTTC,CASSFITGSEQYF
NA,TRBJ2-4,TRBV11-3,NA,TGTGCCAGCAGCTCCCCTTCGAACATTCAGTACTTC,CASSSPSNIQYF
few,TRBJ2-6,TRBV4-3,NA,TGCGCCAGCAGCCAAGAGGCTCGGCAGTTCTCTGGGGCCAACGTCCTGACTTTC,CASSQEARQFSGANVLTF
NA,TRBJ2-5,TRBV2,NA,TGTGCCAGCAGTGAATATAGGGAAGAGACCCAGTACTTC,CASSEYREETQYF
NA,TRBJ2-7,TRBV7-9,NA,TGTGCCAGCAGCTCCGCAGCGTTTCCCTACGAGCAGTACTTC,CASSSAAFPYEQYF
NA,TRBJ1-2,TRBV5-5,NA,TGTGCCAGCAGAGCTGCGGGGCAGACCTTCGTTTACGGCTACACCTTC,CASRAAGQTFVYGYTF
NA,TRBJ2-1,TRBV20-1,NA,TGCAGTGCTAGACGGGGGCTAGGCGGGGATGAGCAGTTCTTC,CSARRGLGGDEQFF